Listed below are T cell receptor beta chains from one sample, sequenced in a study of molecular identifiers for immune sequencing clone quantification. TCRdb ran MiXCR on the PCR reads and lists one entry per CDR3 protein. Seen here are about 510,000 distinct CDR3 sequences, approximately 25% observed once, and the top ten hold under 0.85%. Material: naive CD8+ T cells from blood, with Jurkat cell RNA spiked in. The source of these receptors is a human donor in good health. Some libraries in this study had Jurkat cell RNA spiked in. The CDR3 runs from the conserved cysteine through the conserved F or W. Fields, in order: CDR3 DNA, CDR3 protein, J gene, D gene, V gene, clone size. The D gene is left open where the match is weak. Clone size is shown for a subset of rows, as once, few, many or a class of expanded clone.

TGTGCCAGTAGTATAGATGCAAGCCCATCCGAGACCCAGTACTTC | CASSIDASPSETQYF | TRBJ2-5 | - | TRBV19 | -
TGTGCCAGCAGCTCGAGGCGGGGGCCGCCCTACGAGCAGTACTTC | CASSSRRGPPYEQYF | TRBJ2-7 | - | TRBV7-2 | -
TGTGCCAGTAGTATTTGGTCTAGAGGCACAGATACGCAGTATTTT | CASSIWSRGTDTQYF | TRBJ2-3 | - | TRBV19 | few
TGTGCCACCACACGGATTTACGAGCAGTACTTC | CATTRIYEQYF | TRBJ2-7 | - | TRBV15 | few
TGTGCCAGCAGTTCGCCGGGGACCGAGCAGTACTTC | CASSSPGTEQYF | TRBJ2-7 | - | TRBV12-3/TRBV12-4 | few
TGCGCCAGCAGTGCCACAGGGGTCGAATTATTCACTGAAGCTTTCTTT | CASSATGVELFTEAFF | TRBJ1-1 | TRBD1 | TRBV4-3 | few
TGTGCCAGCAGTTGGACCGGGATAACAGATACGCAGTATTTT | CASSWTGITDTQYF | TRBJ2-3 | - | TRBV12-3/TRBV12-4 | many
TGTGCCAGCAGCCCGGACAGCCTGCCAACTAATGAAAAACTGTTTTTT | CASSPDSLPTNEKLFF | TRBJ1-4 | - | TRBV3-1 | -
TGTGCCAGCAGCACGACTAGCGGGCCTTACAATGAGCAGTTCTTC | CASSTTSGPYNEQFF | TRBJ2-1 | TRBD2 | TRBV6-2/TRBV6-3 | -
TGTGCCAGCAGCCACCAAACCTACAATGAGCAGTTCTTC | CASSHQTYNEQFF | TRBJ2-1 | - | TRBV11-3 | few
TGTGCCAGCAGCTTGGGATATATAGGGGGGCCCAACACTGAAGCTTTCTTT | CASSLGYIGGPNTEAFF | TRBJ1-1 | - | TRBV5-3 | -
TGTGCCAGCAGCTTGTCGACCGGACAGGACATCGAGCAGTACTTC | CASSLSTGQDIEQYF | TRBJ2-7 | TRBD1 | TRBV7-9 | -
TGCAGTGCTAGAGATGGACTCCCTAGGACTGAAGCTTTCTTT | CSARDGLPRTEAFF | TRBJ1-1 | - | TRBV20-1 | -
TGCAGTGCTAGAGAGGAGGACAGAATAAACACCATATATTTT | CSAREEDRINTIYF | TRBJ1-3 | - | TRBV20-1 | -
TGCAGCGCTATGACAGGGACGAACACTGAAGCTTTCTTT | CSAMTGTNTEAFF | TRBJ1-1 | TRBD1 | TRBV29-1 | many
TGTGCCAGCAGCTCCGAGTGGGACCCGGACCAGGGCTACACCTTC | CASSSEWDPDQGYTF | TRBJ1-2 | - | TRBV7-9 | many
TGTGCCAGCAGTTACGGCAACAAAGATACGCAGTATTTT | CASSYGNKDTQYF | TRBJ2-3 | - | TRBV6-6 | many
TGTGCCAGCAGCTTAACGGGGGGCAGTCGATTATCTGGGGCCAACGTCCTGACTTTC | CASSLTGGSRLSGANVLTF | TRBJ2-6 | - | TRBV7-3 | few
TGCGCCAGCAGCCAAGATAACAGGGTAAATGGAGCTTTCTTT | CASSQDNRVNGAFF | TRBJ1-1 | - | TRBV4-3 | many
TGTGCCAGCAGGCCGACAGTAAGACTTACCTACGAGCAGTACTTC | CASRPTVRLTYEQYF | TRBJ2-7 | - | TRBV27 | -
TGTGCCAGCAGCCCCAGGGGGGGGAGCTCCTACGAGCAGTACTTC | CASSPRGGSSYEQYF | TRBJ2-7 | - | TRBV7-2 | few
TGTGCCAGCAGCACGACAGCAGAAAAAGCAACTAATGAAAAACTGTTTTTT | CASSTTAEKATNEKLFF | TRBJ1-4 | - | TRBV7-9 | -
TGTGCCAGCAGCTTAGGGGCGCGAAGCAATCAGCCCCAGCATTTT | CASSLGARSNQPQHF | TRBJ1-5 | - | TRBV13 | -
TGTGCCAGCAGCTTACCGGTTCTGGGTTGGCGGGAGCCAGATACGCAGTATTTT | CASSLPVLGWREPDTQYF | TRBJ2-3 | TRBD2 | TRBV7-9 | few
TGTGCCAGTAGTGCGGGGACAGCATCCTACGAGCAGTACTTC | CASSAGTASYEQYF | TRBJ2-7 | - | TRBV19 | many